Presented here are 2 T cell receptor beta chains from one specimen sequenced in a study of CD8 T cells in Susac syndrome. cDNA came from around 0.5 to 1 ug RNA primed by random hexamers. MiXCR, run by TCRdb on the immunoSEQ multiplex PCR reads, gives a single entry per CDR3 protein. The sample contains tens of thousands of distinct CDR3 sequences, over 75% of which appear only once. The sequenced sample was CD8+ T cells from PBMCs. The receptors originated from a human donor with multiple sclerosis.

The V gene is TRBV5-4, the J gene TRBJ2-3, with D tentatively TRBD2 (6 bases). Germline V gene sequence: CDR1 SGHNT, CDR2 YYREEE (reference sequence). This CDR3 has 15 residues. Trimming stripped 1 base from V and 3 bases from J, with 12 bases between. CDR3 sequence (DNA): TGTGCCAGCAGCTTGAGTCTAGCGATAACAGATACGCAGTATTTT. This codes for CASSLSLAITDTQYF.

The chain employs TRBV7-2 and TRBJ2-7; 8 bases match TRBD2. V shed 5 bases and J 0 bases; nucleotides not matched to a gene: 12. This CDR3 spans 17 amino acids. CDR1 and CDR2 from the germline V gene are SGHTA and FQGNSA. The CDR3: CASSHSSVSGDSYEQYF. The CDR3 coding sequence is TGTGCCAGCAGCCATTCCTCGGTTAGCGGGGACTCCTACGAGCAGTACTTC. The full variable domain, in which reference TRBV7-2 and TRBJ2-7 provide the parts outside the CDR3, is GAGVSQSPSNKVTEKGKDVELRCDPISGHTALYWYRQSLGQGLEFLIYFQGNSAPDKSGLPSDRFSAERTGGSVSTLTIQRTQQEDSAVYLCASSHSSVSGDSYEQYFGPGTRLTVT.